What follows is one T cell receptor beta chain and its context. Germline CDR1 reads ENHRY; CDR2 reads SYGVKD. V dropped 4 bases and J dropped 7; count of bases not matched to a gene: 5. The CDR3 is 13 amino acids. As handled by the study authors: The assay estimated nucleated cells by amplifying reference gene primers. Repertoires were generated with immunoSEQ multiplex PCR, while TCRdb's copy carries only in-frame clones and drops some. From that table come the V and J calls and clone size; the DNA was used to work out D and trimming. This sample yields 120,000 to 150,000 clones, of which roughly four fifths are seen a single time; approximately 8% belongs to the top ten. The data stem from a study of blood T cell repertoires in COVID-19.

The sequenced sample was peripheral blood. V gene TRBV10-3 combines with J gene TRBJ1-2; 8 nucleotides match TRBD1. The sequence was collected from a human donor in a cohort sampled during active COVID-19. CDR3 region: CAISGDRGGGYTF. In DNA, the CDR3 is TGTGCCATCAGTGGCGACAGGGGCGGTGGCTACACCTTC.